This T cell receptor beta chain was sequenced during a study of cytomegalovirus exposure and HLA in healthy donors. Overall study results and limits: Excluded: some indistinguishable V segments such as TRBV6-2 and TRBV6-3. No immune exposure information besides CMV serostatus was available.

This clone occurred a few times. As yet, its antigen is unknown. CDR1 and CDR2 (germline): MGHRA, YSYEKL. Between the trimmed V and J ends, which lost 0 bases and 5 bases, there was a span of 5 bases. The CDR3 length is 13 residues. Primers for the PCR totalled 60 Vbeta and 13 Jbeta. The method was immunoSEQ multiplex PCR; TCRdb's version includes in-frame clones alone and lacks a portion of them. The top ten clones hold roughly 0.34% of a sample with about 190,000 clones, around nine tenths of them seen once. Healthy people donating bone marrow made up the donors. This TCR derives from a woman aged 25 to 39 in good health and CMV-seronegative. The chain links TRBV4-1 to TRBJ2-1; D call uncertain. The source material was PBMCs. CDR3 sequence reads: CASSQEIDNEQFF. The DNA of the CDR3 is TGCGCCAGCAGCCAAGAAATCGACAATGAGCAGTTCTTC.